Reported below is one T cell receptor beta chain. What it recognizes is unknown. This sample is part of a study of OX40 agonist ivuxolimab in advanced cancers. Study details: Ivuxolimab is a fully human IgG2 antibody that activates OX40 (CD134). Patients enrolled in dose escalation were diagnosed with hepatocellular carcinoma, melanoma, renal cell or head and neck cancer.

Germline CDR1 and CDR2: LGHNA and YNFKEQ. The CDR3 covers 15 residues. Germline trimming cut 3 bases from V and 0 bases from J; bases unmatched to any gene: 5. General study findings and limits: Low clonal expansion, among the lowest seen, marked partial responders at 0.1-3.0 mg/kg.

This table comes from immunoSEQ multiplex PCR, and its TCRdb copy is limited to in-frame clones, with some not included. Of about 90,000 clones listed, nearly 90% are singletons. Sampling times: baseline, cycle 4 day 1, cycle 7 day 1. This clonotype was obtained from an adult with an advanced solid tumor such as melanoma, head and neck, liver or kidney cancer. Source: CD4+ or CD8+ T cells sorted from blood, taken in a trial of the OX40 agonist ivuxolimab. The chain joins TRBV4-2 to TRBJ2-7; TRBD1 aligns across 7 bases. The CDR3 bases are TGTGCCAGCAGCCAGAGACAGGGCTTCTCCTACGAGCAGTACTTC. It encodes CASSQRQGFSYEQYF.